Listed here are 17 T cell receptor beta chains from one sample, sequenced in a study of blood T cell repertoires in COVID-19. The table came from immunoSEQ multiplex PCR; TCRdb's copy has only in-frame clones and leaves some out. The table lists 120,000 or so clones, over 75% of them singletons. The sample consisted of peripheral blood. The receptors here all came from a woman of 80 years or more with acute or convalescent COVID-19.

The gene calls are TRBV14 and TRBJ2-2; tentatively, D is TRBD1 (6 bases). Germline CDR1 is SGHDN and CDR2 is FVKESK. Trimming took 10 bases from V and 1 from J, leaving 13 bases between them. CDR3 length: 14 residues. CDR3: CATSDRLNTGELFF. DNA for the CDR3: TGTGCCACGTCGGACAGACTGAACACCGGGGAGCTGTTTTTT. The whole variable domain, remainder taken from reference TRBV14 and TRBJ2-2, is EAGVTQFPSHSVIEKGQTVTLRCDPISGHDNLYWYRRVMGKEIKFLLHFVKESKQDESGMPNNRFLAERTGGTYSTLKVQPAELEDSGVYFCATSDRLNTGELFFGEGSRLTVL.

This rearrangement joins TRBV27 to TRBJ1-2; 7 nucleotides line up with TRBD1. The CDR3 totals 12 residues. Germline V gene data show CDR1 as MNHEY and CDR2 as SMNVEV (reference sequence). V was pared by 5 bases and J by 7 bases, with 4 bases of the junction left unmatched. CDR3 DNA sequence: TGTGCCAGCAGTGACAGGGACGGTGGCTACACCTTC. Translating gives CASSDRDGGYTF.

The chain links TRBV19 to TRBJ1-4; tentatively, D is TRBD1 (6 bases). The ends were cut back, 5 bases at V and 8 bases at J, with 18 bases in the middle. This CDR3 has 15 residues. The germline V gene encodes CDR1 LNHDA and CDR2 SQIVND (reference sequence). CDR3 loop: CASSHRVLFSEKLFF. In DNA, the CDR3 is TGTGCCAGTAGTCACAGGGTCTTGTTCTCGGAAAAACTGTTTTTT.

The CDR3 coding sequence is TGTGCCAGCAGTTTGGAGCCATATGGCTACACCTTC. Translating it yields CASSLEPYGYTF. The V and J genes are TRBV28 and TRBJ1-2; D is unclear. V lost 3 bases, J lost 5 bases, and 7 bases lay in between. The CDR3 sequence is 12 residues long. Germline V gives CDR1 MDHEN, CDR2 SYDVKM.

A single count supports this clone. The rearrangement joins TRBV4-2 to TRBJ1-1; the match to TRBD1 covers 9 bases. After removal of 2 bases from V and 10 bases from J, the junction contained 14 bases not matched to a gene. The germline gives CDR1 LGHNA, CDR2 YNFKEQ. The CDR3 loop spans 16 amino acids. CDR3 amino acids: CASSQPGTGRQVGAFF. In DNA form, the CDR3 reads TGTGCCAGCAGCCAACCTGGGACAGGGAGGCAGGTCGGAGCTTTCTTT.

The J gene is TRBJ2-5, the V gene TRBV7-8, with D possibly being TRBD1 (5 bases). The CDR3 has 14 residues. Trimming removed 3 bases from V and 0 bases from J, with 8 bases in between. The V gene's germline CDR1 is SGHVS and CDR2 FQNEAQ. The CDR3 DNA sequence: TGTGCCAGCAGCTTTCAGGGCAACCAAGAGACCCAGTACTTC. Translated, it gives CASSFQGNQETQYF.

The chain uses TRBV28 and TRBJ1-5, with D maybe TRBD1 (6 bases). The germline V and J ends were trimmed by 1 base and 5 bases, with 21 bases remaining between them. Germline CDR1 and CDR2: MDHEN and SYDVKM. The length of the CDR3 is 18 residues. CDR3 sequence: CASSLSQGSKGLYQPQHF. The CDR3 DNA sequence: TGTGCCAGCAGTTTATCACAGGGCAGTAAGGGATTGTATCAGCCCCAGCATTTT.

V usage is TRBV29-1 and J usage is TRBJ1-2, with a weak D call TRBD1 (5 bases). Germline V gene data show CDR1 as SQVTM and CDR2 as ANQGSEA. Trimming removed 4 bases at V and 6 bases at J, with 9 bases between. The CDR3 runs 11 residues. The DNA of the CDR3 is TGCAGCGTTGCCCAGGGTGATGGCTACACCTTC. Its protein product is CSVAQGDGYTF.

The chain is built from TRBV20-1 and TRBJ1-6; possible D gene TRBD1, 5 bases. This CDR3 has 13 amino acids. Per germline, CDR1 DFQATT and CDR2 SNEGSKA (reference sequence). The germline V and J ends were trimmed by 3 bases and 8 bases, with 11 bases remaining between them. DNA for the CDR3: TGCAGTGCTAGTGAAGGGACTGATTCACCCCTCCACTTT. This codes for CSASEGTDSPLHF.

This clone was seen only once. The rearrangement uses TRBV3-1 (or the pseudogene TRBV3-2) and TRBJ1-3; D unclear. In germline, CDR1 is LGHDT, CDR2 YNNKEL (reference sequence). This CDR3 is 14 amino acids long. The germline V and J ends were trimmed by 0 bases and 0 bases, with 3 bases remaining between them. The CDR3 loop reads CASSQDSSGNTIYF. CDR3 DNA: TGTGCCAGCAGCCAAGACAGCTCTGGAAACACCATATATTTT.

In this sample, this clone turned up once. The germline gene is not matched at one end of the junction; a read error may be the cause. V is TRBV3-1 (or the pseudogene TRBV3-2) and J is TRBJ1-6; maybe TRBD1 (6 bases). This CDR3 contains 17 residues. CDR1 is LGHDT, CDR2 YNNKEL, per germline (reference sequence). In DNA form, the CDR3 reads TGTGCCAGCAGCCAAGCCTTACCGGGACAAAGAAATTTACCCCTCCACTTT. Translated, it gives CASSQALPGQRNLPLHF.

The CDR3 nucleotides are TGCGCCAGCAGCCAAGATCAACTAGCGGGGGTTCGAGAGACCCAGTACTTC. Translating it yields CASSQDQLAGVRETQYF. The V gene is TRBV4-3, the J gene TRBJ2-5; 11 bases align to TRBD2. Germline loops: CDR1 LGHNA, CDR2 YSLEER. V was clipped by 0 bases and J by 4 bases; unmatched bases: 7. This CDR3 has 17 amino acids.

The V gene is TRBV3-1 (or the pseudogene TRBV3-2), the J gene TRBJ1-1; no definite D call. The CDR3 contains 16 residues. Germline CDR1 LGHDT, CDR2 YNNKEL (reference sequence). Trimming took off 3 bases at V and 4 bases at J, with 18 bases between the two ends. In nucleotides, the CDR3 is TGTGCCAGCAGCCACTGGAAAGGGAGTGTAAGCACTGAAGCTTTCTTT. Its translation is CASSHWKGSVSTEAFF.

The chain uses TRBV2 and TRBJ1-1; D is possibly TRBD1 (5 bases). Trimming removed 11 bases at V and 4 bases at J, with 20 bases between. Germline V gene sequence: CDR1 SNHLY, CDR2 FYNNEI. There are 14 residues in the CDR3. For the CDR3, the DNA is TGTGCCGGTACCCCGGGGGGGACGCTCACTGAAGCTTTCTTT. Translation gives CAGTPGGTLTEAFF.

The chain joins TRBV24-1 to TRBJ2-1; weak D call: TRBD1 (5 bases). The CDR3 runs 14 residues. Germline V gene lookup returns CDR1 KGHDR and CDR2 SFDVKD. Trimming stripped 4 bases from V and 5 bases from J, with 11 bases between. For the CDR3, the DNA is TGTGCCACCAGTGACCCCGGACATAACAATGAGCAGTTCTTC. Residues: CATSDPGHNNEQFF.

A remark on this clone: Within the sample, other DNA sequences also encode this same CDR3. The chain couples TRBV10-3 to TRBJ2-5; TRBD2 matches 8 bases. Per germline, CDR1 ENHRY and CDR2 SYGVKD. V shed 4 bases, J shed 3 bases, and the junction held 4 bases outside the gene matches. CDR3 length: 14 residues. DNA for the CDR3: TGTGCCATCAGTGGCACTAGCGGTAAAGAGACCCAGTACTTC. It codes for CAISGTSGKETQYF.

V gene TRBV11-1 combines with J gene TRBJ1-3, with 7 bases fitting TRBD1. The CDR3 totals 14 residues. V trimming: 6 bases; J trimming: 0 bases; junction bases outside the gene matches: 2. The germline V gene has CDR1 SGHAT and CDR2 FQDESV (reference sequence). CDR3 residues: CASRRQGSGNTIYF. CDR3 sequence (DNA): TGTGCCAGCAGGAGACAGGGCTCTGGAAACACCATATATTTT. Full variable domain (outside the CDR3, taken from reference TRBV11-1 and TRBJ1-3): EAEVAQSPRYKITEKSQAVAFWCDPISGHATLYWYRQILGQGPELLVQFQDESVVDDSQLPKDRFSAERLKGVDSTLKIQPAELGDSAMYLCASRRQGSGNTIYFGEGSWLTVV.